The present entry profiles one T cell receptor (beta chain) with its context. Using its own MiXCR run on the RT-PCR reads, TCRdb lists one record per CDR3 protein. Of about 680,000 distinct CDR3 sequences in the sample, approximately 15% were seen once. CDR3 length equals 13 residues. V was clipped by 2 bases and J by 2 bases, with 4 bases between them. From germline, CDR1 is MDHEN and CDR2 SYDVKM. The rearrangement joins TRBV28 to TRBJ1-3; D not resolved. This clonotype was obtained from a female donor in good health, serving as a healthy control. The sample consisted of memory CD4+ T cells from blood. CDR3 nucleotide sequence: TGTGCCAGCAGTTTAGAGGCTGGAAACACCATATATTTT. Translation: CASSLEAGNTIYF.